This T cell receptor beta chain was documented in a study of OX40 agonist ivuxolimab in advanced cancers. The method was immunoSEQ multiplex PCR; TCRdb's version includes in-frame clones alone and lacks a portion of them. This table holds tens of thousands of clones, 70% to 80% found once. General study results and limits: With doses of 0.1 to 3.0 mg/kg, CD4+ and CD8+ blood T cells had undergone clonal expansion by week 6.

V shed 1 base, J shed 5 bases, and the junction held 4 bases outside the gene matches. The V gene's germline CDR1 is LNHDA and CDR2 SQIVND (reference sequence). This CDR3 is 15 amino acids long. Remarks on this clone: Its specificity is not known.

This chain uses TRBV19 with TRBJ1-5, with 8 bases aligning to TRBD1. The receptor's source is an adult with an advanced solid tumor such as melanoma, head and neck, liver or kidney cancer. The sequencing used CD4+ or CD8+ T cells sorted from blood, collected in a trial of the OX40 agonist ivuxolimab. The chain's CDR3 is CASSIVAGGDQPQHF. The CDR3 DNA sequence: TGTGCCAGTAGTATAGTAGCAGGGGGCGATCAGCCCCAGCATTTT.